This T cell receptor (beta chain) appears in the sequencing data of a study of T cells in narcolepsy. The wider study: Patients with NT1 or NT2 and healthy control donors were enrolled. General study findings and limits: Healthy controls reportedly lacked the autoreactive clonotypes serially found in patients' blood. Some memory CD4+ repertoires had no autoreactive clone sequences. HCRT-specific and TRIB2-specific autoreactive clonotypes appeared among same-patient CSF and blood CD4+ clonotypes.

Looked up from germline, CDR1 is LNHDA and CDR2 is SQIVND (reference sequence). V dropped 4 bases and J dropped 13 bases, with 22 bases sitting between them. CDR3 size: 14 residues. Of note for this clone: Its antigen is unknown.

Profiled with immunoSEQ multiplex PCR; TCRdb holds only in-frame clones, not every one. The table has approximately 30,000 clones, roughly four fifths seen once. The V and J genes are TRBV19 and TRBJ1-2; D perhaps matches TRBD1 (6 bases). The specimen sequenced was CD45RA- memory CD4+ T cells from PBMCs. The source of this sequence is a human donor with narcolepsy. Here the CDR3 reads CASSKLQGSAGSTF. The CDR3 DNA is TGTGCCAGTAGTAAGCTCCAGGGGTCCGCCGGGAGCACCTTC. Supplemented by reference TRBV19 and TRBJ1-2, the full variable domain reads DGGITQSPKYLFRKEGQNVTLSCEQNLNHDAMYWYRQDPGQGLRLIYYSQIVNDFQKGDIAEGYSVSREKKESFPLTVTSAQKNPTAFYLCASSKLQGSAGSTFGSGTRLTVV.